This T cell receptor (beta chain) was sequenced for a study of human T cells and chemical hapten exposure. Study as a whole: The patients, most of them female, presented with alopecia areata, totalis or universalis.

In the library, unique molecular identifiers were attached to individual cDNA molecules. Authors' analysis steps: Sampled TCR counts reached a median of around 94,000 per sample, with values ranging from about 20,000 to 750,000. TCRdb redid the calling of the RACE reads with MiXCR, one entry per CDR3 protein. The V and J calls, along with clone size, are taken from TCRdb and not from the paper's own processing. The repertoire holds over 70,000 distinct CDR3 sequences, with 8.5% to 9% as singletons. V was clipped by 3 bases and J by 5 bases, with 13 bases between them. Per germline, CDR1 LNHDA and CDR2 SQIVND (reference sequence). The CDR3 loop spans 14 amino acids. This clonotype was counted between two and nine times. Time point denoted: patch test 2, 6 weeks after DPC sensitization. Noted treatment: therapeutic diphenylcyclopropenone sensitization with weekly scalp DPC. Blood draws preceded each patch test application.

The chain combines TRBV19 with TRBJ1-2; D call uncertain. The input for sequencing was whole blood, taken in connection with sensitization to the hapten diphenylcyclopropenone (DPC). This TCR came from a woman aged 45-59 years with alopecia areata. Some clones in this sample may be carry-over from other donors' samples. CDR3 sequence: CASSINRPGYGYTF. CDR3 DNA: TGTGCCAGTAGTATTAATCGGCCGGGTTATGGCTACACCTTC.